This is a list of T cell receptor beta chains from one sample in a study of blood T cell repertoires in COVID-19. Clones were sequenced by immunoSEQ multiplex PCR, and TCRdb holds only the in-frame ones, with some missing. The data show hundreds of thousands of clones, approximately 86% seen once. The sample taken for sequencing was peripheral blood. All receptors come from a man between 35 and 55 years old with acute or convalescent COVID-19. Both conserved end residues are part of each CDR3. Fields, in order: J gene, D gene, CDR3 length, clone size, V gene, CDR3 protein, CDR3 DNA. A D gene is named only where the DNA matches it firmly. Only some rows state a clone size, as once, few, many or a class for expanded clones.

j_call: TRBJ2-1
d_call: TRBD2
cdr3_length: 18
clone_size: -
v_call: TRBV3-1/TRBV3-2
cdr3_aa: CASSQELLAGGVINEQFF
cdr3_nt: TGTGCCAGCAGCCAAGAACTCTTAGCGGGAGGGGTAATTAATGAGCAGTTCTTC

j_call: TRBJ1-1
d_call: TRBD1
cdr3_length: 14
clone_size: -
v_call: TRBV10-2
cdr3_aa: CASRVQGASAEAFF
cdr3_nt: TGCGCCAGCAGAGTACAGGGGGCCAGCGCTGAAGCTTTCTTT

j_call: TRBJ2-7
d_call: TRBD1
cdr3_length: 14
clone_size: -
v_call: TRBV19
cdr3_aa: CASNTGGSSYEQYF
cdr3_nt: TGTGCCAGTAACACAGGGGGCTCTTCCTACGAGCAGTACTTC

j_call: TRBJ2-1
d_call: TRBD2
cdr3_length: 18
clone_size: -
v_call: TRBV7-8
cdr3_aa: CASSLGLAGEESYNEQFF
cdr3_nt: TGTGCCAGCAGCCTGGGACTAGCGGGAGAGGAATCCTACAATGAGCAGTTCTTC

j_call: TRBJ1-5
d_call: TRBD1
cdr3_length: 15
clone_size: -
v_call: TRBV4-2
cdr3_aa: CASSQEDRFEQPQHF
cdr3_nt: TGTGCCAGCAGCCAGGAGGACAGGTTTGAACAGCCCCAGCATTTT

j_call: TRBJ2-5
d_call: TRBD1
cdr3_length: 14
clone_size: -
v_call: TRBV7-8
cdr3_aa: CASSFRGPGETQYF
cdr3_nt: TGTGCCAGCAGCTTCAGGGGGCCGGGGGAGACCCAGTACTTC

j_call: TRBJ2-3
d_call: TRBD2
cdr3_length: 16
clone_size: -
v_call: TRBV6-4
cdr3_aa: CASSPQTSGVQGTQYF
cdr3_nt: TGTGCCAGCAGTCCCCAGACTAGCGGGGTGCAGGGTACGCAGTATTTT

j_call: TRBJ1-2
d_call: TRBD1
cdr3_length: 14
clone_size: -
v_call: TRBV19
cdr3_aa: CASSDDRAVYGYTF
cdr3_nt: TGTGCCAGTAGTGACGACAGGGCAGTATATGGCTACACCTTC

j_call: TRBJ2-7
d_call: TRBD1
cdr3_length: 14
clone_size: -
v_call: TRBV28
cdr3_aa: CASSLDRGIEEQYF
cdr3_nt: TGTGCCAGCAGTTTGGACAGGGGAATAGAAGAGCAGTACTTC

j_call: TRBJ1-1
d_call: TRBD1
cdr3_length: 15
clone_size: -
v_call: TRBV7-8
cdr3_aa: CASSLPDREHTEAFF
cdr3_nt: TGTGCCAGCAGCTTACCGGACAGGGAACACACTGAAGCTTTCTTT

j_call: TRBJ1-5
d_call: -
cdr3_length: 15
clone_size: -
v_call: TRBV6-5
cdr3_aa: CASSYGGGGNQPQHF
cdr3_nt: TGTGCCAGCAGTTACGGGGGCGGTGGCAATCAGCCCCAGCATTTT

j_call: TRBJ2-5
d_call: TRBD1
cdr3_length: 15
clone_size: -
v_call: TRBV2
cdr3_aa: CASSGQGSNQETQYF
cdr3_nt: TGTGCCAGCAGCGGACAGGGGAGTAACCAAGAGACCCAGTACTTC

j_call: TRBJ2-1
d_call: TRBD2
cdr3_length: 15
clone_size: -
v_call: TRBV27
cdr3_aa: CASSPILAGVNEQFF
cdr3_nt: TGTGCCAGCAGCCCAATACTAGCGGGAGTGAATGAGCAGTTCTTC

j_call: TRBJ2-3
d_call: -
cdr3_length: 16
clone_size: -
v_call: TRBV4-1
cdr3_aa: CASSQAYLRVTDTQYF
cdr3_nt: TGCGCCAGCAGCCAAGCCTATTTGAGGGTCACAGATACGCAGTATTTT

j_call: TRBJ2-1
d_call: -
cdr3_length: 16
clone_size: -
v_call: TRBV15
cdr3_aa: CATSKLAANPYNEQFF
cdr3_nt: TGTGCCACCAGCAAATTAGCGGCAAATCCCTACAATGAGCAGTTCTTC

j_call: TRBJ1-4
d_call: -
cdr3_length: 13
clone_size: once
v_call: TRBV6-5
cdr3_aa: CASAHRWDEKLFF
cdr3_nt: TGTGCCAGCGCACACAGATGGGATGAAAAACTGTTTTTT

j_call: TRBJ2-3
d_call: TRBD2
cdr3_length: 16
clone_size: -
v_call: TRBV7-9
cdr3_aa: CASSSRRLASTDTQYF
cdr3_nt: TGTGCCAGCAGCTCTCGTAGACTAGCTAGCACAGATACGCAGTATTTT

j_call: TRBJ1-2
d_call: -
cdr3_length: 15
clone_size: -
v_call: TRBV4-2
cdr3_aa: CASSQELLAAAGYTF
cdr3_nt: TGTGCCAGCAGCCAGGAACTTCTCGCCGCGGCGGGCTACACCTTC

j_call: TRBJ1-2
d_call: -
cdr3_length: 14
clone_size: few
v_call: TRBV2
cdr3_aa: CASILQGYGYGYTF
cdr3_nt: TGTGCCAGCATTCTCCAGGGTTATGGCTATGGCTACACCTTC

j_call: TRBJ2-1
d_call: TRBD2
cdr3_length: 16
clone_size: -
v_call: TRBV9
cdr3_aa: CASSERAGGAYNEQFF
cdr3_nt: TGTGCCAGCAGCGAAAGAGCGGGAGGAGCCTACAATGAGCAGTTCTTC

j_call: TRBJ1-6
d_call: -
cdr3_length: 15
clone_size: -
v_call: TRBV27
cdr3_aa: CASSLKTAYNSPLHF
cdr3_nt: TGTGCCAGCAGTTTAAAGACAGCCTATAATTCACCCCTCCACTTT

j_call: TRBJ1-4
d_call: -
cdr3_length: 12
clone_size: -
v_call: TRBV5-6
cdr3_aa: CASSSYRNKLFF
cdr3_nt: TGTGCCAGCAGCTCTTACAGGAATAAACTGTTTTTT

j_call: TRBJ1-4
d_call: TRBD1
cdr3_length: 18
clone_size: -
v_call: TRBV10-3
cdr3_aa: CAISRIPGTGEINEKLFF
cdr3_nt: TGTGCCATCAGCCGAATACCCGGGACAGGAGAAATTAATGAAAAACTGTTTTTT

j_call: TRBJ2-2
d_call: TRBD2
cdr3_length: 17
clone_size: -
v_call: TRBV7-3
cdr3_aa: CASSLGPGTSYTGELFF
cdr3_nt: TGTGCCAGCAGCTTAGGTCCCGGGACTAGCTACACCGGGGAGCTGTTTTTT

j_call: TRBJ2-2
d_call: -
cdr3_length: 13
clone_size: -
v_call: TRBV29-1
cdr3_aa: CSTRETNTGELFF
cdr3_nt: TGCAGCACGAGGGAGACGAACACCGGGGAGCTGTTTTTT

j_call: TRBJ2-2
d_call: -
cdr3_length: 14
clone_size: -
v_call: TRBV19
cdr3_aa: CASSMGSPSGELFF
cdr3_nt: TGTGCCAGTAGTATGGGCAGCCCGAGCGGGGAGCTGTTTTTT

j_call: TRBJ1-5
d_call: -
cdr3_length: 16
clone_size: -
v_call: TRBV15
cdr3_aa: CATSRDRVTSNQPQHF
cdr3_nt: TGTGCCACCAGCAGAGATCGGGTGACGAGCAATCAGCCCCAGCATTTT

j_call: TRBJ1-3
d_call: -
cdr3_length: 13
clone_size: -
v_call: TRBV30
cdr3_aa: CAFGLQVGNTIYF
cdr3_nt: TGTGCCTTTGGACTGCAGGTTGGAAACACCATATATTTT

j_call: TRBJ1-1
d_call: -
cdr3_length: 14
clone_size: -
v_call: TRBV5-6
cdr3_aa: CASSAGSGRAEAFF
cdr3_nt: TGTGCCAGCAGCGCAGGATCAGGGAGGGCTGAAGCTTTCTTT

j_call: TRBJ2-1
d_call: TRBD2
cdr3_length: 16
clone_size: -
v_call: TRBV6-2/TRBV6-3
cdr3_aa: CASSYAGGSSYNEQFF
cdr3_nt: TGTGCCAGCAGTTACGCGGGGGGTAGCTCCTACAATGAGCAGTTCTTC

j_call: TRBJ2-7
d_call: TRBD1
cdr3_length: 15
clone_size: few
v_call: TRBV19
cdr3_aa: CASSINWGQGNEQYF
cdr3_nt: TGTGCCAGTAGTATAAATTGGGGACAGGGTAACGAGCAGTACTTC

j_call: TRBJ2-2
d_call: -
cdr3_length: 13
clone_size: -
v_call: TRBV6-5
cdr3_aa: CASRAGVTGELFF
cdr3_nt: TGTGCCAGCAGGGCAGGGGTGACCGGGGAGCTGTTTTTT

j_call: TRBJ1-4
d_call: -
cdr3_length: 14
clone_size: -
v_call: TRBV2
cdr3_aa: CASSVGGSHEKLFF
cdr3_nt: TGTGCCAGCAGTGTAGGAGGGTCCCATGAAAAACTGTTTTTT

j_call: TRBJ2-1
d_call: TRBD1
cdr3_length: 16
clone_size: -
v_call: TRBV4-3
cdr3_aa: CASSQGTGGGWHEQFF
cdr3_nt: TGCGCCAGCAGCCAAGGGACAGGGGGCGGTTGGCATGAGCAGTTCTTC

j_call: TRBJ2-2
d_call: TRBD1
cdr3_length: 15
clone_size: -
v_call: TRBV30
cdr3_aa: CAWSAGQGWTGELFF
cdr3_nt: TGTGCCTGGAGTGCCGGACAGGGATGGACCGGGGAGCTGTTTTTT

j_call: TRBJ2-7
d_call: -
cdr3_length: 15
clone_size: -
v_call: TRBV18
cdr3_aa: CASSLARGAYYEQYF
cdr3_nt: TGTGCCAGCTCACTTGCCCGGGGGGCCTACTACGAGCAGTACTTC

j_call: TRBJ2-5
d_call: -
cdr3_length: 12
clone_size: -
v_call: TRBV19
cdr3_aa: CASSISSGTQYF
cdr3_nt: TGTGCCAGTAGTATCTCTTCAGGGACCCAGTACTTC